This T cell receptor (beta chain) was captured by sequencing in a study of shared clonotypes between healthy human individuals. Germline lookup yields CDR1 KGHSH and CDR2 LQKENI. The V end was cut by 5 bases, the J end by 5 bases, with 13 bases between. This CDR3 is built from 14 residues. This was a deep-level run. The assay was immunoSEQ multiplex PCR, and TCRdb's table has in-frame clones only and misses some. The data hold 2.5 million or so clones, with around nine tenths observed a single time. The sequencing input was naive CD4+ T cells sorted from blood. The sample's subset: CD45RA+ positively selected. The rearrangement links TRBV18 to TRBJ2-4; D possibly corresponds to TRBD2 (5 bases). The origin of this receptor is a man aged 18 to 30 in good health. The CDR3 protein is CASSSGLEENIQYF. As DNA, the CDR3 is TGTGCCAGCTCATCCGGACTGGAAGAAAACATTCAGTACTTC.